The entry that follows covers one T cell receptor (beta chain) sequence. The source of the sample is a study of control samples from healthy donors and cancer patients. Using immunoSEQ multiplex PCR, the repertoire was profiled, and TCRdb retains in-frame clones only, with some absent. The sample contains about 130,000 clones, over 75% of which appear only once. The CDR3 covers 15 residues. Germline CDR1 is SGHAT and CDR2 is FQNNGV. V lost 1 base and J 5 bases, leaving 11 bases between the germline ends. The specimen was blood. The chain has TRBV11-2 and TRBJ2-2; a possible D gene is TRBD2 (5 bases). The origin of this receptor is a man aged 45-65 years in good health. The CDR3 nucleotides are TGTGCCAGCAGCTTAGGCCCGAGAGGGACCGGGGAGCTGTTTTTT. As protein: CASSLGPRGTGELFF. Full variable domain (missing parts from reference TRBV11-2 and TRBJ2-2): EAGVAQSPRYKIIEKRQSVAFWCNPISGHATLYWYQQILGQGPKLLIQFQNNGVVDDSQLPKDRFSAERLKGVDSTLKIQPAKLEDSAVYLCASSLGPRGTGELFFGEGSRLTVL.